The TCR beta chain under discussion was sequenced for a study of blood T cell repertoires in COVID-19. Study as a whole: Samples came from the United States, Italy and Spain, spanning acute and convalescent COVID-19.

Assay: immunoSEQ multiplex PCR; the TCRdb copy retains only in-frame clones and omits some. The table records about 100,000 clones, around nine tenths of them present only once. Material for sequencing was peripheral blood. This TCR came from a human donor in a cohort sampled during active COVID-19.

CDR3 in DNA: TGTGCCAGCAGCCAAGTTAACGTCGGCGAGCAGTACTTC. Translation gives CASSQVNVGEQYF. The V call is TRBV14, the J call TRBJ2-7; D gene ambiguous. V dropped 1 base and J dropped 6 bases, with 10 bases sitting between them. CDR1 and CDR2 (germline): SGHDN, FVKESK. The CDR3 loop spans 13 amino acids.